The 9 T cell receptor beta chains below were found in one sample sequenced in a study of blood T cells in healthy people across ages. Primers used in a second PCR of roughly 7 to 12 cycles were a sample-barcoded 5' primer and a J-beta primer mix. MiXCR, applied by TCRdb to the 5' RACE reads, yields one record per CDR3 protein. Here the sample spans hundreds of thousands of distinct CDR3 sequences, roughly half being singletons. Sequencing input: blood. All receptors derive from an elderly woman in good health.

The chain carries TRBV7-9 and TRBJ2-3; 9 bases are a match to TRBD2. The germline V gene encodes CDR1 SEHNR and CDR2 FQNEAQ (reference sequence). J gave up 1 base and V 3 bases, and 8 bases lay outside the gene matches. This CDR3 is built from 17 residues. CDR3 sequence: CASSFYSGRGGTDTQYF. CDR3 nucleotide sequence: TGTGCCAGCAGCTTCTATAGCGGGAGAGGAGGCACAGATACGCAGTATTTT.

The chain joins TRBV5-1 to TRBJ2-5; 8 nucleotides align to TRBD1. From germline, CDR1 is SGHRS and CDR2 YFSETQ. V shed 2 bases, J shed 5 bases, and the junction held 2 bases outside the gene matches. The CDR3 extends over 13 amino acids. As DNA, the CDR3 is TGCGCCAGCAGCTTTTACAGGGGGGAGACCCAGTACTTC. As protein: CASSFYRGETQYF.

Regarding this clonotype: Being one base from a much bigger clone, this may be a read error. The chain has TRBV20-1 and TRBJ2-1; 7 bases match TRBD1. Germline V CDR1 and CDR2: DFQATT, SNEGSKA (reference sequence). The length of the CDR3 is 13 residues. In nucleotides, the CDR3 is TGCGGGGGACAGCCGAGCTCCTACGATGAGCAGTTCTTC. Translated, it gives CGGQPSSYDEQFF.

This clonotype counts as medium-sized. The chain links TRBV10-3 to TRBJ2-1; D gene uncertain. Trimming left V 1 base short and J 4 bases short, with 5 bases between. From germline, CDR1 is ENHRY and CDR2 SYGVKD. CDR3 length: 13 amino acids. The CDR3, as DNA: TGTGCCATCAGTGAGTGGATATACAATGAGCAGTTCTTC. Translated: CAISEWIYNEQFF.

A word on this clonotype: An end of the junction differs from the germline gene, which may be a read error. This chain uses TRBV5-1 with TRBJ2-3, with a possible D match to TRBD1 (6 bases). Looked up from germline, CDR1 is SGHRS and CDR2 is YFSETQ. The CDR3 loop spans 14 amino acids. CDR3 in amino acids: CASSATGGTDTRYF. CDR3 in DNA: TGCGCCAGCAGCGCGACAGGAGGCACAGATACGCGGTATTTT.

The rearrangement links TRBV5-1 to TRBJ2-4; TRBD2 aligns across 7 bases. Gene TRBJ2-5 matches the end of the DNA better, so the J call may be wrong. The CDR3 runs to 16 residues. Germline assignment: CDR1 SGHRS and CDR2 YFSETQ. CDR3 sequence: CASSQPERGNTETQYF. In DNA, the CDR3 is TGCGCCAGCAGCCAACCGGAGCGGGGAAACACAGAGACCCAGTACTTC.

As for this clonotype: It may be a read error: a sequence one base away is much more abundant. The rearrangement links TRBV7-9 to TRBJ2-1, with TRBD1 identical over 7 bases. With V trimmed by 4 bases and J by 5 bases, 11 bases remained unmatched. This CDR3 is built from 16 residues. CDR1 is SEHNR, CDR2 FQNEAQ, per germline (reference sequence). CDR3 nucleotide sequence: TGTGCCAGCAGCTCAGGGGGAACTAGGGCCGACAATGAGCAGTTCTTC. Its translation: CASSSGGTRADNEQFF.

The chain uses TRBV6-4 and TRBJ2-3, with TRBD2 matching over 8 bases. The CDR3 length is 16 residues. Germline V lookup: CDR1 MRHNA, CDR2 SNTAGT. Trimming removed 3 bases from V and 0 bases from J; junction bases left unmatched: 5. The DNA for the CDR3 is TGTGCCAGCAGTGAAAAAGCGGGGGAGAGCACAGATACGCAGTATTTT. This translates into CASSEKAGESTDTQYF.

V usage is TRBV7-3 and J usage is TRBJ2-1; D is undetermined. The germline CDR1 and CDR2 sequences are SGHTA and FQGTGA. The CDR3 has 17 amino acids. The V end was cut by 5 bases, the J end by 0 bases, with 17 bases between. The CDR3 coding sequence is TGTGCCAGCAGCCCCTATGTCTCCTTAAGCTCCTACAATGAGCAGTTCTTC. It is translated as CASSPYVSLSSYNEQFF.